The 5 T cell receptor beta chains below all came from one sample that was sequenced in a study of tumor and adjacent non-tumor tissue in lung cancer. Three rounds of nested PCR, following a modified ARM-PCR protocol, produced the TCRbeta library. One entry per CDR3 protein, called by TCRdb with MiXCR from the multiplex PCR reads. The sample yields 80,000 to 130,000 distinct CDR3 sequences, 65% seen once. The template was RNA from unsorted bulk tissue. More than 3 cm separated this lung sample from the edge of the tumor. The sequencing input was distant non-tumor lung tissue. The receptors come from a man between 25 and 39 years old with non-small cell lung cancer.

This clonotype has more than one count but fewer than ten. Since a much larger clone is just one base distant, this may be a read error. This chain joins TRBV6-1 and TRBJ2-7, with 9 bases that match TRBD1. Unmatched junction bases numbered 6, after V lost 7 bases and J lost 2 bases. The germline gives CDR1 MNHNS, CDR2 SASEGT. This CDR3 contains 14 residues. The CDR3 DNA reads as TGTGCCAGCAATGAGACAGGGGGGACCTACGAGCAGTACTTC. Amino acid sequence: CASNETGGTYEQYF.

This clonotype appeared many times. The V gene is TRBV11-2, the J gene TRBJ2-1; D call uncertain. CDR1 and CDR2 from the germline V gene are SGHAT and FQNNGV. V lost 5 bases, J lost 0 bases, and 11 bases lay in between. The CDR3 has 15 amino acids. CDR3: CASSPWASSYNEQFF. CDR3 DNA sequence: TGTGCCAGCAGCCCATGGGCGAGCTCCTACAATGAGCAGTTCTTC.

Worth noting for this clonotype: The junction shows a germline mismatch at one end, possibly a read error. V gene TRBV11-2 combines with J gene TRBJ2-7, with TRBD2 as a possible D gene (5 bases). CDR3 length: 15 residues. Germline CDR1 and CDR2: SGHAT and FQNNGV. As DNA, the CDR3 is TGTGCCAGCTGCTTAGATAAACCGGGGTCCTACAAGCAGTACTTC. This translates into CASCLDKPGSYKQYF.

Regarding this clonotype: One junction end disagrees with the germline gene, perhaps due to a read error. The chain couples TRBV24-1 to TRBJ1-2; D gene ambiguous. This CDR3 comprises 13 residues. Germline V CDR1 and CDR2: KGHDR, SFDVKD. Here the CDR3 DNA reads TGTGCCACCTGTGACTCCGGGTTCTATGGCTACACCTTC. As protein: CATCDSGFYGYTF.

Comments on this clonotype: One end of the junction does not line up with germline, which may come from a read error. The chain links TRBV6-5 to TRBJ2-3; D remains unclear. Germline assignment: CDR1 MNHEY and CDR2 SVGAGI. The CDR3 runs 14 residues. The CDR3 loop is CASSIRSSTDTQYF. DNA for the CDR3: TGTGCCAGCAGTATTAGGAGTAGCACAGATACGCAATATTTT.